This T cell receptor (beta chain) derives from a study of CD8+ T cells in alopecia areata. Study at large: Severity in treated patients was scored by percentage of scalp area affected. Overall study results and limits: There were many expanded lesional clones persisting in scalp and blood during tofacitinib.

Extracted RNA was reverse transcribed into cDNA, the sequencing template. The table came from immunoSEQ multiplex PCR; TCRdb's copy has only in-frame clones and leaves some out. The table lists just over 150,000 clones, about 71% of them singletons. Treatment defined: oral pan-JAK inhibitor, 5-10 mg twice daily. To note about this clone: The target antigen is unknown.

The CDR3 covers 14 residues. Trimming took 1 base from V and 9 from J; bases not matched to a gene: 6. CDR1 and CDR2 from the germline V gene are SGHTA and FQGNSA. The TCR originated in a human donor with alopecia areata. This chain connects TRBV7-2 to TRBJ1-1, with 9 nucleotides matching TRBD1. Sequenced material: CD4+ T cells sorted from blood, taken at week 4, from a patient treated with tofacitinib. The CDR3 DNA sequence: TGTGCCAGCAGCTTAGGGGGACAGGGCCTTAAAGCTTTCTTT. Translating it yields CASSLGGQGLKAFF.